These 26 T cell receptor beta chains were sequenced from one sample in a study of regulatory T cells in long-lasting Graves disease. Investigators prepared the TCR beta libraries by applying iRepertoire HTBI primers and Arm-PCR of CDR3 regions. One entry per CDR3 protein, called by TCRdb with MiXCR from the multiplex PCR reads. The sample lists roughly 560,000 distinct CDR3 sequences, about 11% seen once, with around 9.3% in the top ten. Time point meaning: newly diagnosed GD, antithyroid drugs for less than 3 months. Scientists built the TCR library using RNA that was extracted from PBMCs. The sample was also reused in another study, on T cells in Graves' hyperthyroidism and ophthalmopathy.

The specimen comprised peripheral blood mononuclear cells (PBMCs), sampled at new diagnosis, from a patient treated with antithyroid drugs. These receptors came from a woman aged 25 to 39 with Graves disease.

This clonotype was recorded a few times. The CDR3 region is CASSSFGRGTGGASSYNEQFF. The DNA for the CDR3 is TGCGCCAGCAGCTCCTTCGGGCGAGGGACAGGGGGCGCGAGTTCCTACAATGAGCAGTTCTTC. The chain carries TRBV5-1 and TRBJ2-1; 12 bases are a match to TRBD1. V was pared by 3 bases and J by 1 base, with 17 bases of the junction left unmatched. The germline V gene has CDR1 SGHRS and CDR2 YFSETQ. The CDR3 sequence is 21 residues long.

This clonotype was found a few times. The junction does not match germline at one end; this may be a read error. This chain uses TRBV29-1 with TRBJ2-7; 9 bases line up with TRBD2. The CDR3 extends over 13 amino acids. Germline V gene sequence: CDR1 SQVTM, CDR2 ANQGSEA. Here the CDR3 DNA reads TGCGGCGTTGCTAGCGGGACCTCCTACGAGCAGTACTTC. Translating it yields CGVASGTSYEQYF.

Ten or more counts support this clonotype. The chain has TRBV6-1 and TRBJ2-2; 8 nucleotides align to TRBD1. This CDR3 comprises 16 residues. The trim removed 6 bases at V and 3 bases at J, leaving 9 bases unmatched. CDR1 and CDR2 from the germline V gene are MNHNS and SASEGT. The CDR3 spells CASRGWGTGYTGELFF. Written as DNA, the CDR3 is TGTGCCAGCAGGGGGTGGGGGACAGGTTACACCGGGGAGCTGTTTTTT.

This clonotype was recorded many times. Here the CDR3 reads CASSASGRVSYNEQFF. The CDR3 DNA sequence: TGTGCCAGCAGTGCCAGCGGGAGGGTCTCCTACAATGAGCAGTTCTTC. The chain has TRBV28 and TRBJ2-1; TRBD2 agrees at 10 bases. With V trimmed by 5 bases and J by 0 bases, 4 bases remained unmatched. This CDR3 has 16 amino acids. The germline CDR1 and CDR2 sequences are MDHEN and SYDVKM.

The genes are TRBV30 and TRBJ1-5; D is unclear. Trimming stripped 3 bases from V and 3 bases from J, with 12 bases between. CDR1 GTSNPN and CDR2 SVGIG come from the germline V gene (reference sequence). This CDR3 spans 14 amino acids. The CDR3 DNA sequence: TGTGCCTGGAGCGTGGGAGGTCCCAATCAGCCCCAGCATTTT. Its protein product is CAWSVGGPNQPQHF.

Note on this clonotype: A single base separates this from a much larger clone, so it may be a read error. This chain joins TRBV2 and TRBJ1-4; no firm D call. Germline CDR1 SNHLY, CDR2 FYNNEI. CDR3 length: 15 amino acids. The ends were cut back, 9 bases at V and 5 bases at J, with 19 bases in the middle. CDR3 DNA sequence: TGTGCCAGAAGCCTTGCGGCACAAGTCAATGAAAAACTGTTTTTT. Protein sequence: CARSLAAQVNEKLFF.

The J gene is TRBJ2-7, the V gene TRBV4-1, with D possibly matching TRBD1 (5 bases). CDR3 size: 14 residues. The V gene's germline CDR1 is MGHRA and CDR2 YSYEKL. Trimming removed 4 bases from V and 2 bases from J, with 12 bases in between. CDR3 DNA: TGCGCCAGCAGCCGACCACAGGAACCCTACGAGCAGTACTTC. Its protein is CASSRPQEPYEQYF.

The sample holds a few counts of this clonotype. The V and J genes are TRBV3-1 and TRBJ2-1; 9 bases align to TRBD2. Germline-derived CDR1 and CDR2 are LGHDT and YNNKEL (reference sequence). With V trimmed by 3 bases and J by 6 bases, 6 bases remained unmatched. CDR3 length: 15 amino acids. The CDR3 here is CASSHGLALGNEQFF. In DNA form, the CDR3 reads TGTGCCAGCAGCCATGGACTAGCGCTGGGCAATGAGCAGTTCTTC.

Points on this clonotype: This may stem from a read error, because a much larger clone lies one nucleotide away. The gene calls are TRBV3-1 and TRBJ2-7, with 7 nucleotides matching TRBD1. Per the germline V gene, CDR1 is LGHDT and CDR2 is YNNKEL (reference sequence). This CDR3 comprises 17 residues. V gave up 0 bases and J gave up 6 bases; unmatched junction bases: 14. The CDR3 loop is CASSQEWAGTEDCEQYF. Here the CDR3 DNA reads TGTGCCAGCAGCCAAGAGTGGGCCGGGACAGAGGATTGCGAGCAGTACTTC.

In this sample, this clonotype turned up a few times. This chain joins TRBV5-6 and TRBJ2-7; tentative D call: TRBD2 (5 bases). The V end was cut by 1 base, the J end by 2 bases, with 10 bases between. This CDR3 is 14 amino acids long. The germline gives CDR1 SGHDT, CDR2 YYEEEE. In nucleotides, the CDR3 is TGTGCCAGCAGCTTGTTTACGGGAACCTACGAGCAGTACTTC. Its protein is CASSLFTGTYEQYF. Complete variable domain (other parts from reference TRBV5-6 and TRBJ2-7): DAGVTQSPTHLIKTRGQQVTLRCSPKSGHDTVSWYQQALGQGPQFIFQYYEEEERQRGNFPDRFSGHQFPNYSSELNVNALLLGDSALYLCASSLFTGTYEQYFGPGTRLTVT.

This clonotype was seen only a few times. This chain joins TRBV4-1 and TRBJ2-7; 7 positions agree with TRBD1. The J segment lost 0 bases and the V segment lost 1 base, leaving 9 bases of the junction unmatched. Germline CDR1 is MGHRA and CDR2 is YSYEKL. The CDR3 covers 17 residues. The chain's CDR3 is CASSQGRIRQGSYEQYF. In DNA form, the CDR3 reads TGCGCCAGCAGCCAAGGCCGGATTAGACAGGGCTCCTACGAGCAGTACTTC.

This clonotype was counted at least ten times. This chain connects TRBV12-3 or TRBV12-4 to TRBJ2-1; 8 nucleotides agree with TRBD2. With V trimmed by 5 bases and J by 10 bases, 10 bases remained unmatched. The CDR3 runs to 14 residues. This chain's CDR3 is CASSHGTSVGEQFF. The CDR3 region has the DNA TGTGCCAGCAGTCATGGGACTAGTGTGGGCGAGCAGTTCTTC.

In this sample, this clonotype turned up many times. V is TRBV7-8 and J is TRBJ2-1; D unclear. The V gene lost 5 bases and the J gene lost 1 base, with 15 bases spanning the gap. This CDR3 has 16 residues. Germline V lookup: CDR1 SGHVS, CDR2 FQNEAQ. The CDR3 here is CASSITRLGSYNEQFF. The CDR3, as DNA: TGTGCCAGCAGCATAACACGGCTTGGTTCCTACAATGAGCAGTTCTTC.

This clonotype was counted ten times or more. The rearrangement links TRBV20-1 to TRBJ2-5; the D gene is possibly TRBD1 (6 bases). The CDR3 contains 14 residues. Trimming removed 5 bases from V and 1 base from J, with 14 bases in between. Germline V gives CDR1 DFQATT, CDR2 SNEGSKA (reference sequence). The CDR3 DNA reads as TGCAGTGCTCTCCGGGACACCCTCCAAGAGACCCAGTACTTC. Protein sequence: CSALRDTLQETQYF.

In its sample, this clonotype was seen many times. The genes are TRBV12-3 or TRBV12-4 and TRBJ2-1, with TRBD2 identical over 14 bases. This CDR3 comprises 15 residues. V gave up 7 bases and J gave up 8 bases; unmatched junction bases: 7. CDR3 in amino acids: CASTVGLAGGYEQFF. In nucleotides, the CDR3 is TGTGCCAGCACCGTCGGACTAGCGGGAGGCTATGAGCAGTTCTTC.

This clonotype was counted at least ten times. The chain joins TRBV2 to TRBJ1-5, with D tentatively TRBD1 (5 bases). V lost 6 bases, J lost 3 bases, and 15 bases lay in between. The germline CDR1 and CDR2 sequences are SNHLY and FYNNEI. This CDR3 comprises 15 residues. CDR3 amino acids: CASRATRGINQPQHF. DNA of the CDR3: TGTGCCAGCAGAGCTACGCGGGGGATCAATCAGCCCCAGCATTTT.

This clonotype was observed a single time. A much larger clone lies a single base off, so this may be a read error. The V and J genes are TRBV12-3 or TRBV12-4 and TRBJ2-1; possibly TRBD1 for D (6 bases). CDR3 size: 14 residues. With 6 bases removed from V and 10 bases from J, the gap between germline ends came to 19 bases. In nucleotides, the CDR3 is TGTGCCAGCAGAACCGACAGGTCGAGTGACGAGCAGTTCTTC. It yields the protein CASRTDRSSDEQFF.

This chain uses TRBV18 with TRBJ2-1; tentative D call: TRBD2 (5 bases). This CDR3 spans 17 amino acids. Germline V gene data show CDR1 as KGHSH and CDR2 as LQKENI. The V and J ends lost 3 bases and 2 bases respectively, with 17 bases between them. The CDR3 loop reads CASSPWQPGSTYNEQFF. The CDR3, as DNA: TGTGCCAGCTCACCTTGGCAACCGGGATCGACCTACAATGAGCAGTTCTTC.

This clonotype was found many times. The chain carries TRBV9 and TRBJ2-5; D not resolved. The germline CDR1 and CDR2 sequences are SGDLS and YYNGEE. V lost 4 bases to trimming and J lost 5 bases, with 12 bases between them. The CDR3 is 13 amino acids. The CDR3 DNA sequence: TGTGCCAGCAGCTCCTGGCCGCGGGAGACCCAGTACTTC. Translated: CASSSWPRETQYF.

This clonotype has only a few counts. V and J are TRBV19 and TRBJ2-7; D perhaps matches TRBD2 (7 bases). This CDR3 contains 15 residues. Trimming stripped 5 bases from V and 5 bases from J, with 19 bases between. Germline V CDR1 and CDR2: LNHDA, SQIVND (reference sequence). DNA for the CDR3: TGTGCCAGTAGTTGGGCGGGGGCGCTGGTCCACGAGCAGTACTTC. Amino acid sequence: CASSWAGALVHEQYF.

This clonotype was seen repeatedly, ten times or more. The chain uses TRBV5-5 and TRBJ1-6, with D unresolved. The CDR3 contains 13 residues. V lost 7 bases to trimming and J lost 7 bases, with 12 bases between them. Germline assignment: CDR1 SGHKS and CDR2 YYEKEE (reference sequence). CDR3 in amino acids: CASGLVGNSPLHF. The CDR3 DNA is TGTGCCAGCGGTCTAGTGGGCAATTCACCCCTCCACTTT.

This clonotype was recorded many times. The J gene is TRBJ1-2, the V gene TRBV6-1; D perhaps matches TRBD1 (6 bases). CDR1 MNHNS and CDR2 SASEGT come from the germline V gene. V was clipped by 6 bases and J by 2 bases, with 10 bases between them. The CDR3 runs to 13 residues. CDR3 in amino acids: CASSRDRNYGYTF. Here the CDR3 DNA reads TGTGCCAGCAGCCGAGACAGGAACTATGGCTACACCTTC.

This clonotype was counted ten times or more. The chain has TRBV27 and TRBJ1-1, with a tentative D call TRBD1 (5 bases). Trimming stripped 4 bases from V and 11 bases from J, with 11 bases between. The CDR3 is 11 residues long. The germline CDR1 and CDR2 sequences are MNHEY and SMNVEV (reference sequence). The CDR3 reads CASSSYRTAFF. In DNA form, the CDR3 reads TGTGCCAGCAGTTCCTACAGGACGGCTTTCTTT.

This clonotype was counted a few times. The chain is built from TRBV28 and TRBJ2-7; D gene uncertain. CDR3 length equals 10 residues. V lost 5 bases to trimming and J lost 6 bases, with 5 bases between them. CDR1 is MDHEN, CDR2 SYDVKM, per germline. The CDR3: CASSGLEQYF. Here the CDR3 DNA reads TGTGCCAGCAGTGGCCTCGAGCAGTACTTC.

This clonotype showed up many times. The CDR3 here is CASRTGEGTQYF. The DNA of the CDR3 is TGTGCCAGCCGGACAGGGGAGGGTACGCAGTATTTT. This chain joins TRBV9 and TRBJ2-3; TRBD1 aligns across 9 bases. Germline V lookup: CDR1 SGDLS, CDR2 YYNGEE. The CDR3 extends over 12 amino acids. With 7 bases clipped from V and 8 bases from J, the junction kept 5 bases outside the gene matches.

The gene calls are TRBV7-9 and TRBJ1-2; D ambiguous. The germline V and J ends were trimmed by 5 bases and 3 bases, with 13 bases remaining between them. The CDR3 extends over 14 amino acids. Looked up from germline, CDR1 is SEHNR and CDR2 is FQNEAQ (reference sequence). For the CDR3, the DNA is TGTGCCAGCAGCGACTTTTCCTCGGACTATGGCTACACCTTC. Its translation: CASSDFSSDYGYTF.